This T cell receptor beta chain comes out of a study of T cells after yellow fever vaccination. Study as a whole: SMART-Seq v4 Ultra Low Input prepared libraries from low-cell fractions. Study-level results: Clones from primary vaccination mostly reappeared after the booster (about 97% CD4, around 90% CD8). Although most clonotypes did not, a small share appeared in both CD4 and CD8 compartments.

Making TCR cDNA involved 5'RACE template switching, which added UMIs and a universal primer site. TCRdb used MiXCR to reprocess the 5' RACE reads, holding one entry per CDR3 protein. The sample contains tens of thousands of distinct CDR3 sequences, around 7% of which appear only once. About this clonotype itself: The antigen is not known.

The sample here was CD8+ T cells sorted from PBMCs, taken about 10 days after the first yellow fever vaccination. This receptor was obtained from a man aged 18 to 29 who received the YFV17D yellow fever vaccine.

The CDR3 DNA sequence: TGTGCCAGCAGCCTTGGGGGGGGGCCTGGGGAGCTGTTTTTT. This gives the protein CASSLGGGPGELFF. This chain uses TRBV9 with TRBJ2-2, with D possibly TRBD2 on 7 matching bases. The V and J ends lost 4 bases and 8 bases respectively, with 15 bases between them. Germline V lookup: CDR1 SGDLS, CDR2 YYNGEE. This CDR3 is built from 14 residues.